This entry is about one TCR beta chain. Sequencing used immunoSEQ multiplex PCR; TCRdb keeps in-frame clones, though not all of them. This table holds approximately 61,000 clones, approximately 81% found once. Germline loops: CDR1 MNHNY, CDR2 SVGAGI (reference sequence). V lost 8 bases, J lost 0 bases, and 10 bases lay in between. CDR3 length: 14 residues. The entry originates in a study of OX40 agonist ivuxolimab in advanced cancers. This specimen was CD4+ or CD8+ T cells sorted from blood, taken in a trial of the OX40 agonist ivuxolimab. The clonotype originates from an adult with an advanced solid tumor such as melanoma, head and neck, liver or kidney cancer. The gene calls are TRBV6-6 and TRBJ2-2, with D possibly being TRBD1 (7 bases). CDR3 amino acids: CASAGQTNTGELFF. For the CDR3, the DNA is TGTGCCAGCGCGGGACAGACGAACACCGGGGAGCTGTTTTTT.